This entry lists 24 T cell receptor beta chains sequenced from one sample in a study of T cells in Graves' hyperthyroidism and ophthalmopathy. Amplified TCR beta CDR3 regions came from RNA transcripts. The study used the HTBI primer set for a first-round RT-PCR of the TCR CDR3. TCRdb re-analysed the multiplex PCR reads in MiXCR, keeping a single row per CDR3 protein. The sample holds 450,000 to 650,000 distinct CDR3 sequences; approximately 15% are singletons and the top ten take 7% to 9%. Specimen: blood. The source is a woman younger than 35 with Graves' ophthalmopathy.

This clonotype was detected many times. The V call is TRBV27, the J call TRBJ1-2, with D tentatively TRBD1 (6 bases). This CDR3 contains 15 residues. Trimming shortened V by 5 bases and J by 6 bases, and 19 bases separated the two germline ends. CDR1 is MNHEY, CDR2 SMNVEV, per germline (reference sequence). The CDR3 protein is CASSRYSSGDNGYTF. CDR3 in DNA: TGTGCCAGCAGTCGATATTCGTCAGGGGATAATGGCTACACCTTC.

This chain links TRBV29-1 with TRBJ1-1; D perhaps matches TRBD1 (5 bases). The CDR3 runs to 12 residues. Germline-derived CDR1 and CDR2 are SQVTM and ANQGSEA. V was cut by 4 bases and J by 3 bases, with 9 bases left in between. The CDR3 protein is CSVVRGYTEAFF. CDR3 in DNA: TGCAGCGTTGTCCGGGGGTACACTGAAGCTTTCTTT.

There are many counts of this clonotype. The J gene is TRBJ2-3, the V gene TRBV5-6, with 8 bases aligning to TRBD1. The germline V gene has CDR1 SGHDT and CDR2 YYEEEE. This CDR3 is 15 amino acids long. Trimming removed 4 bases from V and 3 bases from J; junction bases left unmatched: 7. CDR3 amino acids: CASSLLTGATDTQYF. The CDR3 bases are TGTGCCAGCAGCCTCTTGACAGGGGCGACAGATACGCAGTATTTT. Full variable domain (outside the CDR3, taken from reference TRBV5-6 and TRBJ2-3): DAGVTQSPTHLIKTRGQQVTLRCSPKSGHDTVSWYQQALGQGPQFIFQYYEEEERQRGNFPDRFSGHQFPNYSSELNVNALLLGDSALYLCASSLLTGATDTQYFGPGTRLTVL.

This clonotype was picked up many times. The chain is built from TRBV6-1 and TRBJ2-1; 16 nucleotides match TRBD2. Germline-derived CDR1 and CDR2 are MNHNS and SASEGT. Trimming removed 5 bases from V and 4 bases from J; junction bases left unmatched: 14. This CDR3 contains 20 residues. CDR3 DNA sequence: TGTGCCAGCAGTACTCCTCTTCCGGGACTAGCGGGAGGGCTTTACAATGAGCAGTTCTTC. Translation gives CASSTPLPGLAGGLYNEQFF.

This clonotype was detected only a few times. V gene TRBV2 combines with J gene TRBJ1-4; D ambiguous. Germline V gives CDR1 SNHLY, CDR2 FYNNEI. The CDR3 length is 14 residues. Deletions cut 5 bases from V and 7 bases from J, with 14 bases between. This chain's CDR3 is CASSPVGGGEKLFF. CDR3 nucleotides: TGTGCCAGCAGTCCTGTAGGCGGCGGTGAAAAACTGTTTTTT.

The chain recombines TRBV28 with TRBJ2-5; the D gene is possibly TRBD1 (5 bases). There are 12 residues in the CDR3. From germline, CDR1 is MDHEN and CDR2 SYDVKM. V was clipped by 3 bases and J by 7 bases, with 9 bases between them. The CDR3 here is CASSFRVGTQYF. In nucleotides, the CDR3 is TGTGCCAGCAGTTTCAGGGTCGGGACCCAGTACTTC.

This chain connects TRBV15 to TRBJ1-2; D possibly corresponds to TRBD1 (5 bases). CDR1 is LNHNV, CDR2 YYDKDF, per germline (reference sequence). V dropped 3 bases and J dropped 0 bases, with 17 bases sitting between them. The CDR3 has 17 residues. Here the CDR3 DNA reads TGTGCCACCAGCAGCTGGCCGACAGTGCCCTCTAACTATGGCTACACCTTC. This sequence encodes CATSSWPTVPSNYGYTF.

This clonotype occurred a few times. The rearrangement uses TRBV29-1 and TRBJ1-5; perhaps TRBD1 as D (6 bases). Germline V gene data show CDR1 as SQVTM and CDR2 as ANQGSEA. Trimming shortened V by 1 base and J by 2 bases, and 12 bases separated the two germline ends. CDR3 length equals 15 residues. This CDR3 is CSVEGPGAGNQPQHF. CDR3 sequence (DNA): TGCAGCGTTGAAGGCCCAGGGGCGGGCAATCAGCCCCAGCATTTT.

V usage is TRBV15 and J usage is TRBJ1-5, with 8 bases lining up with TRBD1. The CDR3 is 18 residues long. Germline V gene sequence: CDR1 LNHNV, CDR2 YYDKDF (reference sequence). V was clipped by 3 bases and J by 3 bases; unmatched bases: 13. The chain's CDR3 is CATSSKLVGTGPNQPQHF. In DNA, the CDR3 is TGTGCCACCAGCAGTAAACTAGTTGGGACAGGCCCCAATCAGCCCCAGCATTTT.

The CDR3 nucleotides read TGCGCCAGCAGCCAACCCTACCTCGGACAGGGGAGCCACAATGAGCAGTTCTTC. It yields the protein CASSQPYLGQGSHNEQFF. This chain links TRBV4-1 with TRBJ2-1, with 9 bases identical to TRBD1. Germline-derived CDR1 and CDR2 are MGHRA and YSYEKL. This CDR3 is 18 amino acids long. The V segment lost 2 bases and the J segment 5 bases; nucleotides outside the gene matches: 13.

This sequence joins TRBV11-1 and TRBJ2-3, with a weak D call TRBD2 (6 bases). CDR1 and CDR2 from the germline V gene are SGHAT and FQDESV (reference sequence). V shed 9 bases and J shed 2 bases, with 21 bases lying between them. This CDR3 region has 16 residues. CDR3 bases: TGTGCCAGTAGTATGTCCCCGGGAGAAAACACAGATACGCAGTATTTT. This gives the protein CASSMSPGENTDTQYF.

V usage is TRBV20-1 and J usage is TRBJ2-3; no definite D call. V lost 5 bases and J 5 bases, leaving 2 bases between the germline ends. Per germline, CDR1 DFQATT and CDR2 SNEGSKA (reference sequence). The CDR3 has 9 amino acids. The CDR3 DNA reads as TGCAGTGCTGAAGATACGCAGTATTTT. This translates into CSAEDTQYF.

This clonotype was recorded many times. The rearrangement uses TRBV2 and TRBJ2-3; possibly TRBD2 for D (5 bases). Germline V CDR1 and CDR2: SNHLY, FYNNEI. The CDR3 has 14 amino acids. V gave up 7 bases and J gave up 5 bases, with 16 bases separating them. The CDR3 coding sequence is TGTGCCAGCAAAGAGGCGCCTGAGGGAGATACGCAGTATTTT. It codes for CASKEAPEGDTQYF.

As to this clonotype: One junction end does not reproduce the germline sequence, and a read error may be involved. This chain links TRBV9 with TRBJ2-5; 8 bases are shared with TRBD2. The germline gives CDR1 SGDLS, CDR2 YYNGEE. This CDR3 comprises 14 residues. The CDR3 bases are TGTGCCAGCAGCGTAACCGGGACTAGTCTAGGGCCAGTCTTC. It yields the protein CASSVTGTSLGPVF. Using reference TRBV9 and TRBJ2-5 for the parts outside the CDR3, the full variable domain is DSGVTQTPKHLITATGQRVTLRCSPRSGDLSVYWYQQSLDQGLQFLIQYYNGEERAKGNILERFSAQQFPDLHSELNLSSLELGDSALYFCASSVTGTSLGPVFGPGTRLLVL.

This clonotype was seen at least ten times. This rearrangement joins TRBV20-1 to TRBJ1-5; 7 bases align to TRBD1. The CDR3 length is 14 residues. CDR1 is DFQATT and CDR2 is SNEGSKA in the germline V gene (reference sequence). V dropped 5 bases and J dropped 4; count of bases not matched to a gene: 8. The CDR3 is CSASDQGGNQPQHF. CDR3 DNA sequence: TGCAGTGCTTCCGACCAGGGGGGTAATCAGCCCCAGCATTTT.

The chain combines TRBV5-6 with TRBJ2-1; a possible D gene is TRBD2 (6 bases). V was pared by 2 bases and J by 3 bases, with 12 bases between. There are 15 residues in the CDR3. CDR1 and CDR2 (germline): SGHDT, YYEEEE. The CDR3 loop reads CASSFFAGNYNEQFF. The CDR3 nucleotides are TGTGCCAGCAGCTTCTTTGCGGGAAACTACAATGAGCAGTTCTTC.

In its sample, this clonotype was seen many times. CDR3 nucleotides: TGTGCCAGCAGTCCCGGGACAGGGGGCGTCGAGGCCAACGTCCTGACTTTC. Its protein is CASSPGTGGVEANVLTF. The chain uses TRBV6-1 and TRBJ2-6; 12 bases agree with TRBD1. CDR3 length: 17 amino acids. V was pared by 5 bases and J by 6 bases, with 8 bases of the junction left unmatched. Per germline, CDR1 MNHNS and CDR2 SASEGT.

This clonotype was seen ten or more times. The rearrangement links TRBV7-2 to TRBJ2-3; D is undetermined. Trimming removed 6 bases from V and 0 bases from J, with 7 bases in between. The CDR3 sequence is 13 residues long. Germline assignment: CDR1 SGHTA and CDR2 FQGNSA. In DNA form, the CDR3 reads TGTGCCAGCAGGCGAACTAGCACAGATACGCAGTATTTT. This gives the protein CASRRTSTDTQYF.

This clonotype turned up a few times. The V and J genes are TRBV6-6 and TRBJ2-1; D gene ambiguous. Trimming cost V 2 bases and J 5 bases, with 7 bases left between them. Germline CDR1 reads MNHNY; CDR2 reads SVGAGI (reference sequence). The CDR3 is 13 amino acids. In nucleotides, the CDR3 is TGTGCCAGCAGTTACGCCCAAGACAATGAGCAGTTCTTC. Protein sequence: CASSYAQDNEQFF.

This clonotype was counted many times. The chain has TRBV4-3 and TRBJ2-3, with a possible D match to TRBD1 (6 bases). The CDR3 covers 13 residues. Germline loops: CDR1 LGHNA, CDR2 YSLEER. The V end was cut by 0 bases, the J end by 9 bases, with 10 bases between. Here the CDR3 reads CASSQDYQGTQYF. The CDR3 DNA reads TGCGCCAGCAGCCAAGATTACCAGGGGACGCAGTATTTT.

This clonotype was seen at least ten times. At one end, the junction sequence differs from germline, possibly due to a read error. The CDR3 region is CAVCTGLAGAPDF. CDR3 nucleotide sequence: TGTGCCGTCTGCACGGGACTAGCGGGAGCCCCCGACTTC. This chain uses TRBV28 with TRBJ2-5; 14 bases are a match to TRBD2. The CDR3 is 13 amino acids. Germline lookup yields CDR1 MDHEN and CDR2 SYDVKM.

Concerning this clonotype: This may stem from a read error, because a much larger clone lies one nucleotide away. This chain links TRBV7-9 with TRBJ2-1; weak D call: TRBD2 (6 bases). The ends were cut back, 5 bases at V and 3 bases at J, with 20 bases in the middle. Per the germline V gene, CDR1 is SEHNR and CDR2 is FQNEAQ (reference sequence). CDR3 length equals 17 residues. The CDR3 region has the DNA TGTGCCAGCAGCCCGACGTGGGGGGAGAGCTTCTACAATGAGCAGTTCTTC. Translation: CASSPTWGESFYNEQFF.

Ten or more counts support this clonotype. The CDR3 DNA reads as TGCAGTGCTAGCGAAACGTTGGGACTGAAAAGAGGTGAGCAGTTCTTC. It is translated as CSASETLGLKRGEQFF. The rearrangement links TRBV20-1 to TRBJ2-1; D may be TRBD2 (6 bases). The CDR3 has 16 amino acids. Germline CDR1 is DFQATT and CDR2 is SNEGSKA (reference sequence). The V end was cut by 3 bases, the J end by 9 bases, with 24 bases between.

This clonotype occurred many times. The J gene is TRBJ2-1, the V gene TRBV30; D remains unclear. Germline CDR1 GTSNPN, CDR2 SVGIG (reference sequence). V was pared by 5 bases and J by 3 bases, with 8 bases between. CDR3 length equals 12 residues. The CDR3 nucleotides are TGTGCCTGGGGTGCCGGCTACAATGAGCAGTTCTTC. Translating it yields CAWGAGYNEQFF.